This entry is about one T cell receptor (beta chain). Its antigen is as yet unknown. Per the germline V gene, CDR1 is SGHVS and CDR2 is FNYEAQ. The CDR3 consists of 15 residues. V lost 1 base and J 1 base, leaving 10 bases between the germline ends. Assay used: immunoSEQ multiplex PCR; TCRdb lists only in-frame clones, some missing. The sample contains 300,000 to 500,000 clones, approximately 90% of which appear only once. Specified treatment: approximately 18 received Ad26.COV2.S at low or high dose, single or two shots; about 5 received placebo; per-sample allocation not given. Samples came from day 63 after the first vaccine or placebo injection. This entry comes from a study of Ad26.COV2.S vaccination and SARS-CoV-2 variants. Whole-study results and caveats: It was vaccine recipients, not placebo recipients, who had the higher spike-specific TCR breadth.

The chain joins TRBV7-6 to TRBJ2-5; D may be TRBD1 or TRBD2 (5 bases each). The sequence came from a person between 18 and 65 years old who received the Ad26.COV2.S COVID-19 vaccine or a placebo. The sequences come from peripheral blood, collected in a trial of Ad26.COV2.S vaccine versus placebo. The CDR3 nucleotides are TGTGCCAGCAGCTTAGGGTGGGGGTCCCAAGAGACCCAGTACTTC. Protein: CASSLGWGSQETQYF.